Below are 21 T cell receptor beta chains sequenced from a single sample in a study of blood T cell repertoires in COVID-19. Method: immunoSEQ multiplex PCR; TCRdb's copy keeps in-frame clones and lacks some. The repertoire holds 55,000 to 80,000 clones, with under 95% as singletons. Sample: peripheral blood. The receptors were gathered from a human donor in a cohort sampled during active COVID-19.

The CDR3 loop reads CASRSDISYEQYF. Here the CDR3 DNA reads TGTGCAAGTCGCTCGGACATCAGCTACGAGCAGTACTTC. The rearrangement joins TRBV12-2 to TRBJ2-7; TRBD1, the D gene given by the table, was not confirmed from the DNA. TRBV12-2 is recorded as a pseudogene. CDR3 size: 13 residues.

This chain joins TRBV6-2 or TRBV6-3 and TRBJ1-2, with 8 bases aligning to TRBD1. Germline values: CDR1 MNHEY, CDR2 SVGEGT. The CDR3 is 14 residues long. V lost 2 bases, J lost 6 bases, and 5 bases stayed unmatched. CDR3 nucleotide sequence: TGTGCCAGCAGTTACCAGCGGACAGGGAATGGCTACACCTTC. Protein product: CASSYQRTGNGYTF.

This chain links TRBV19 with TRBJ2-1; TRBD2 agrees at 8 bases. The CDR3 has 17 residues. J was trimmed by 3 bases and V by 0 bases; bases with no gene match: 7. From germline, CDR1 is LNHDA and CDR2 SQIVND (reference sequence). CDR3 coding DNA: TGTGCCAGTAGTATAGATCTAAGCGGGGGCTACTACAATGAGCAGTTCTTC. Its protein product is CASSIDLSGGYYNEQFF.

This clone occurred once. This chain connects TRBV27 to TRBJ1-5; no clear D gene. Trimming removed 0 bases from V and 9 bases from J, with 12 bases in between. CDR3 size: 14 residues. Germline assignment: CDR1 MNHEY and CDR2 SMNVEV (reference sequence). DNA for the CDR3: TGTGCCAGCAGTTTATCCCAGGCGCTCGGGCCCCAGCATTTT. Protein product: CASSLSQALGPQHF.

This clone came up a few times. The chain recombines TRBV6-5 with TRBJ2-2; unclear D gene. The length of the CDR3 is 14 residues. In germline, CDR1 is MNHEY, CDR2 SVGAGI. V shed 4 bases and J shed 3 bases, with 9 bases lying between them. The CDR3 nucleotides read TGTGCCAGCAGTTCCTTCCTTGACACCGGGGAGCTGTTTTTT. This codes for CASSSFLDTGELFF.

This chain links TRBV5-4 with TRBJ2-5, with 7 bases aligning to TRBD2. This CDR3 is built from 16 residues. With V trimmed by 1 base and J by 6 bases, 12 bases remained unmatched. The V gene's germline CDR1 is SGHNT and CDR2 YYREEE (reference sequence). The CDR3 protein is CASSLRVAGASKTQYF. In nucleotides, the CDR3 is TGTGCCAGCAGCTTGCGAGTAGCGGGTGCGTCAAAGACCCAGTACTTC.

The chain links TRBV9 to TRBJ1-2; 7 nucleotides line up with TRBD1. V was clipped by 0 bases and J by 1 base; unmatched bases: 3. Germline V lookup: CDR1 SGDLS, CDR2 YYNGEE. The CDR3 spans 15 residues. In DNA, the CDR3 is TGTGCCAGCAGCGTAGACCAGGGGGGTAACTATGGCTACACCTTC. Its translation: CASSVDQGGNYGYTF.

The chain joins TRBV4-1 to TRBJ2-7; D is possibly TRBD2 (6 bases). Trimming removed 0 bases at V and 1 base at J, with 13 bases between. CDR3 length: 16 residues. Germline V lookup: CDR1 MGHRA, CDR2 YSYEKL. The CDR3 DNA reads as TGCGCCAGCAGCCAAGATCACCCAGGGACTTCCTACGAGCAGTACTTC. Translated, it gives CASSQDHPGTSYEQYF.

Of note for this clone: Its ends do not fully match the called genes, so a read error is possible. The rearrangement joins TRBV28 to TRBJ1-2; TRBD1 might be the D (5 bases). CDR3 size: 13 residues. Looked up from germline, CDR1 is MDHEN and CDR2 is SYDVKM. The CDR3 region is CASSLLRGSSGAF. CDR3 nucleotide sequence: TGTGCCAGCAGTTTACTAAGGGGCTCGTCGGGCGCCTTC.

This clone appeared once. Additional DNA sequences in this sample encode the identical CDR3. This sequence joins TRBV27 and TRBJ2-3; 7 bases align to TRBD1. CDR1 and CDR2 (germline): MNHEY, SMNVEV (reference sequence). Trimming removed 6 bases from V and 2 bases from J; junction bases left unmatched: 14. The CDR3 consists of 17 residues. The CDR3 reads CASSDNHRDRVTDTQYF. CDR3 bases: TGTGCCAGCAGCGATAATCACCGGGACAGAGTCACAGATACGCAGTATTTT.

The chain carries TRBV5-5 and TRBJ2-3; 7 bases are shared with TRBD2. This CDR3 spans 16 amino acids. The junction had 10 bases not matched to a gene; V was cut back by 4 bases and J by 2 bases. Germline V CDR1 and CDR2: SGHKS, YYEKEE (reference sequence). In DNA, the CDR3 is TGTGCCAGCAGCCTATCGGCGGGGGAATACACAGATACGCAGTATTTT. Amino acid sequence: CASSLSAGEYTDTQYF.

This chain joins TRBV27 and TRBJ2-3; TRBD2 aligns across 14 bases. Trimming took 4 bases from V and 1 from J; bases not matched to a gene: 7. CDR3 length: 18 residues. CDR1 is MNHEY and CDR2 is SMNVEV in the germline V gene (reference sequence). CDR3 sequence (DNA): TGTGCCAGCAGTTCCGGACTAGCGGGAGGCGGAGGCACAGATACGCAGTATTTT. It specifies CASSSGLAGGGGTDTQYF.

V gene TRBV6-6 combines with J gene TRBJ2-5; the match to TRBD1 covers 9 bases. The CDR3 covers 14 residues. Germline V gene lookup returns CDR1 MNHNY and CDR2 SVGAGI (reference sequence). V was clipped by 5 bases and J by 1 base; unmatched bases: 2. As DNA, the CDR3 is TGTGCCAGCAGTCGGGACAGGGCCCAAGAGACCCAGTACTTC. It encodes CASSRDRAQETQYF.

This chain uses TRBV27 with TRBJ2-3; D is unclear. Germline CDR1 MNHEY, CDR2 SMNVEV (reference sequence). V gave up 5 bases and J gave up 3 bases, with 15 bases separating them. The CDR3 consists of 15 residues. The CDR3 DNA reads TGTGCCAGCAGTCGGTGGGTGAAGGAGACAGATACGCAGTATTTT. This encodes CASSRWVKETDTQYF.

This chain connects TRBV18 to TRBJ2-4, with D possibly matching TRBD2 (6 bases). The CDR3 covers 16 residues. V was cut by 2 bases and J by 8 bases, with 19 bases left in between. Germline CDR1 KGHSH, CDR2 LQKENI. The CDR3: CASSPGFVGTGDIQYF. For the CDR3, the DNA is TGTGCCAGCTCACCAGGATTCGTGGGGACGGGGGACATTCAGTACTTC.

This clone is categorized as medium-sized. In DNA, the CDR3 is TGTGCCAGCAGCCAAGAGGGCCCAGGGAACCCCGCCTACGAGCAGTACTTC. It specifies CASSQEGPGNPAYEQYF. The V gene is TRBV4-2, the J gene TRBJ2-7; tentatively, D is TRBD1 (5 bases). Germline V gene sequence: CDR1 LGHNA, CDR2 YNFKEQ. The germline V and J ends were trimmed by 0 bases and 2 bases, with 17 bases remaining between them. The CDR3 extends over 17 amino acids.

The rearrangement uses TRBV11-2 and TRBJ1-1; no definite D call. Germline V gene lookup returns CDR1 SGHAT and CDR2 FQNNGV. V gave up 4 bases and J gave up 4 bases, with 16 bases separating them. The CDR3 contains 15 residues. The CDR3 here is CASSSLRRAGTEAFF. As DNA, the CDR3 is TGTGCCAGCAGCTCGCTCAGGAGGGCGGGCACTGAAGCTTTCTTT.

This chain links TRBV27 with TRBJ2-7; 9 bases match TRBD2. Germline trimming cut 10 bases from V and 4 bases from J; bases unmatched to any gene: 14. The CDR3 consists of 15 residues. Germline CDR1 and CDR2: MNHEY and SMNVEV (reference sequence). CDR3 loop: CATKMFSGSRYEQYF. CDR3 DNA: TGTGCCACCAAAATGTTTAGCGGGAGTCGATACGAGCAGTACTTC.

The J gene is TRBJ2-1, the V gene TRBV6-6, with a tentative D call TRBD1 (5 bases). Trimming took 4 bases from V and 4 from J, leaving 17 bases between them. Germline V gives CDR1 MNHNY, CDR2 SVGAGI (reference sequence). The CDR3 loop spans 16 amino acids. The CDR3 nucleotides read TGTGCCAGCAGTTTCGCAGGGCCCAACACATACAATGAGCAGTTCTTC. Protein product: CASSFAGPNTYNEQFF.

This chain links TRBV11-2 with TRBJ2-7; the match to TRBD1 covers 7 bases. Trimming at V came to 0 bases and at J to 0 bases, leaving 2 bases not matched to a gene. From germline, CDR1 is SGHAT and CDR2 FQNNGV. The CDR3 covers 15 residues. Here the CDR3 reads CASSLEGQPSYEQYF. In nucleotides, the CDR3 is TGTGCCAGCAGCTTAGAGGGACAGCCCTCCTACGAGCAGTACTTC.

The CDR3 bases are TGTGCCAGTAGTATAGATCCCCCCAGCGGGCCACTTTCGGTCAATGAGCAGTTCTTC. It yields the protein CASSIDPPSGPLSVNEQFF. This chain joins TRBV19 and TRBJ2-1, with D tentatively TRBD2 (6 bases). Germline V gene data show CDR1 as LNHDA and CDR2 as SQIVND (reference sequence). V lost 0 bases and J 6 bases, leaving 24 bases between the germline ends. The CDR3 extends over 19 amino acids.